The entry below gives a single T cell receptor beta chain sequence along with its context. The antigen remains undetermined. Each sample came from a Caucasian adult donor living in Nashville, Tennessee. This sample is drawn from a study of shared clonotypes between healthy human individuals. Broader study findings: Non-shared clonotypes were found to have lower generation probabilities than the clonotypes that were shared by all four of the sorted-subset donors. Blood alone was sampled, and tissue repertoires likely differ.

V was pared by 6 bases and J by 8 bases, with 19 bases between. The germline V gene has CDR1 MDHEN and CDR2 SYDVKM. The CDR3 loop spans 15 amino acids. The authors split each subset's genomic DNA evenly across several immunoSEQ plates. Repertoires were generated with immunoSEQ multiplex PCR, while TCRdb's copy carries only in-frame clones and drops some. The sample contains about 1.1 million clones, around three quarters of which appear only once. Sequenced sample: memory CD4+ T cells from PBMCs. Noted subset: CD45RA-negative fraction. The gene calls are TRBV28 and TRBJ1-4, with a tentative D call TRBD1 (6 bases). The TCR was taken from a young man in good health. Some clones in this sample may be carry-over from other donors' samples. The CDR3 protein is CASRPTGDWQEKLFF. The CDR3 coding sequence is TGTGCCAGCAGGCCGACAGGAGACTGGCAGGAAAAACTGTTTTTT.